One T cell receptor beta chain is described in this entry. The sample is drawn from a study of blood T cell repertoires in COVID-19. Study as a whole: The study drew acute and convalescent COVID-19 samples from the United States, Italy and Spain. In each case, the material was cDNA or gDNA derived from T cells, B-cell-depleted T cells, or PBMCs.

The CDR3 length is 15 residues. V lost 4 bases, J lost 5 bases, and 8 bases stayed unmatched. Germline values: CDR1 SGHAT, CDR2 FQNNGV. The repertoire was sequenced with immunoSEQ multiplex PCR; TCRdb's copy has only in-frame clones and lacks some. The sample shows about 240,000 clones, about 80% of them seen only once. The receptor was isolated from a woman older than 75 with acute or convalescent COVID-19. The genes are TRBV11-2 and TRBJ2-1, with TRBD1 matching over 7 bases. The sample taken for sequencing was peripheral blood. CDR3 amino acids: CASSSNRGLNNEQFF. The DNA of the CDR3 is TGTGCCAGCAGCTCAAACAGGGGTCTGAACAATGAGCAGTTCTTC.